This T cell receptor (beta chain) originates from a study of blood T cell repertoires in COVID-19. Assay: immunoSEQ multiplex PCR; the TCRdb copy retains only in-frame clones and omits some. The sample records about 90,000 clones, approximately 91% being singletons. The V gene end was trimmed by 7 bases and the J gene end by 5 bases; junction bases not matched to a gene: 3. The CDR3 length is 12 residues. From germline, CDR1 is SQVTM and CDR2 ANQGSEA. The sample was peripheral blood. This TCR was sampled from a human donor with active COVID-19. The donor label of this sample is uncertain. This chain uses TRBV29-1 with TRBJ1-1; 11 bases align to TRBD1. Written as DNA, the CDR3 is TGCAGCGCGGGACAGGGGGTAACTGAAGCTTTCTTT. This gives the protein CSAGQGVTEAFF.